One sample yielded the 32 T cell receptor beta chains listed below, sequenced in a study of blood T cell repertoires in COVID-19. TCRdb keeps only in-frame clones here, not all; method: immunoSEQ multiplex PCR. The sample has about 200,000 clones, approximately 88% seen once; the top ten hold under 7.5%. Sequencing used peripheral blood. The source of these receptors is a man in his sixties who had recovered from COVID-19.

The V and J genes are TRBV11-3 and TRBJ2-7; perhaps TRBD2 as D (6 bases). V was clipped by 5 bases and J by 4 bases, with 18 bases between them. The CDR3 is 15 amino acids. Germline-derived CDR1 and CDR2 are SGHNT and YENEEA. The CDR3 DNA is TGTGCCAGCAGCCAAAGCGGAGAGGAGGGGTACGAGCAGTACTTC. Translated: CASSQSGEEGYEQYF.

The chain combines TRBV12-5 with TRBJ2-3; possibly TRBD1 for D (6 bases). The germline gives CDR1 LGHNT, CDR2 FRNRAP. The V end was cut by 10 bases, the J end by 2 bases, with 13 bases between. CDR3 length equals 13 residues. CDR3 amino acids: CATGQSFTDTQYF. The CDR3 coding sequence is TGTGCTACAGGACAGAGCTTCACAGATACGCAGTATTTT.

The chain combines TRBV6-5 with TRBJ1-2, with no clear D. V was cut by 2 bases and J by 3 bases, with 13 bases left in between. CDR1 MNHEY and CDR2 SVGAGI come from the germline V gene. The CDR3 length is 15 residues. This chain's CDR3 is CASSYIVNGDYGYTF. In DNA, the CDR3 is TGTGCCAGCAGTTACATAGTCAACGGGGACTATGGCTACACCTTC.

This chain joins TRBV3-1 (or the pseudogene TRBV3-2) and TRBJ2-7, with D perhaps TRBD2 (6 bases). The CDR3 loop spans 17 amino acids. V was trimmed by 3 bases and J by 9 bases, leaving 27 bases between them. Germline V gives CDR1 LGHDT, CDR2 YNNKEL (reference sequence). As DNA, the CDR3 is TGTGCCAGCAGCCACCGTATTCCGGCCAACCTCTTGGGGGGGCAGTACTTC. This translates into CASSHRIPANLLGGQYF.

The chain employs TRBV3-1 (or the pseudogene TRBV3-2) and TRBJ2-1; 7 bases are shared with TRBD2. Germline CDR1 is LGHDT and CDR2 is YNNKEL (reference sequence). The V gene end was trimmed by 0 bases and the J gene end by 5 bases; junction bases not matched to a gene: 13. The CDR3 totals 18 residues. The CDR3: CASSQDLSASGRNNEQFF. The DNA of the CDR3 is TGTGCCAGCAGCCAAGATCTTTCGGCTAGCGGACGAAACAATGAGCAGTTCTTC.

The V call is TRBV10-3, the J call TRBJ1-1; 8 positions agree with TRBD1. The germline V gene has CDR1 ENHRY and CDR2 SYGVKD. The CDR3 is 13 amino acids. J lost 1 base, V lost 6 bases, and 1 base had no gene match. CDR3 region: CAIRGQENTEAFF. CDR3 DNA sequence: TGTGCCATCAGGGGACAGGAGAACACTGAAGCTTTCTTT.

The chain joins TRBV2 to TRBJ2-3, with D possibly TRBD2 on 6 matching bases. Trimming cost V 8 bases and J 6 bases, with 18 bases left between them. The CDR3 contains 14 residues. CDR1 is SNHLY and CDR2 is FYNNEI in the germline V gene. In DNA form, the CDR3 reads TGTGCCAGCGGAAAGCGGGTTGCCCCGGATACGCAGTATTTT. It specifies CASGKRVAPDTQYF. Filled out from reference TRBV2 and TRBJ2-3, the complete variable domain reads EPEVTQTPSHQVTQMGQEVILRCVPISNHLYFYWYRQILGQKVEFLVSFYNNEISEKSEIFDDQFSVERPDGSNFTLKIRSTKLEDSAMYFCASGKRVAPDTQYFGPGTRLTVL.

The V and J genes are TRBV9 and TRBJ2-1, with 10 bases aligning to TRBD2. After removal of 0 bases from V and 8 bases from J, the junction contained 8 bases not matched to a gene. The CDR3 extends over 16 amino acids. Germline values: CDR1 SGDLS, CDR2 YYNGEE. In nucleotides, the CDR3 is TGTGCCAGCAGCGTAGCTGGGCTAGCGGGAGCTGATGAGCAGTTCTTC. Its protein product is CASSVAGLAGADEQFF.

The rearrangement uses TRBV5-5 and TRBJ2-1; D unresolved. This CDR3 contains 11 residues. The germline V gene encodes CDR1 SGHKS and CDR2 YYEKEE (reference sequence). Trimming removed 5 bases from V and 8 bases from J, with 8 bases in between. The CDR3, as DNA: TGTGCCAGCAGTTTAGTTGATGAGCAGTTCTTC. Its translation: CASSLVDEQFF.

The CDR3 reads CASFPTENVGTGELFF. CDR3 sequence (DNA): TGCGCCAGCTTCCCGACGGAGAATGTTGGAACCGGGGAGCTGTTTTTT. V is TRBV5-1 and J is TRBJ2-2; D not resolved. Trimming stripped 7 bases from V and 5 bases from J, with 21 bases between. CDR3 size: 16 residues. Per germline, CDR1 SGHRS and CDR2 YFSETQ.

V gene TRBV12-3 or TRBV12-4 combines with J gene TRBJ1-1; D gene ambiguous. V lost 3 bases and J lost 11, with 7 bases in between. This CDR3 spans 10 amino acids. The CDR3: CASSLAGAFF. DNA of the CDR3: TGTGCCAGCAGTTTGGCGGGGGCTTTCTTT.

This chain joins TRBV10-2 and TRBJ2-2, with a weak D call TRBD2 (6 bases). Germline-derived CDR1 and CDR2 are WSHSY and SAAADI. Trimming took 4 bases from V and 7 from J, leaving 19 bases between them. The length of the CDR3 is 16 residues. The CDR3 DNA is TGCGCCAGCAGTGGGGGGAGAAACGGGGGTGGCGGGGAGCTGTTTTTT. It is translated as CASSGGRNGGGGELFF.

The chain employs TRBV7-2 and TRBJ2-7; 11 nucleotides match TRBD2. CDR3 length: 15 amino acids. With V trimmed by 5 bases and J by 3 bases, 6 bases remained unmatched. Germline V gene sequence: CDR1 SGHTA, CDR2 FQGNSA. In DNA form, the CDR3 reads TGTGCCAGCAGCCCAACGGGACTAGCGGACTACGAGCAGTACTTC. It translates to CASSPTGLADYEQYF.

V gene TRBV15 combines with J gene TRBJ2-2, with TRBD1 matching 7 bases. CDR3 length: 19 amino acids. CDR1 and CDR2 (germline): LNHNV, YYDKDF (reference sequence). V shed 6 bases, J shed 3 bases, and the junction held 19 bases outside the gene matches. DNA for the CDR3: TGTGCCACCAGGTCGCAGGGGGTGTGGGGCCAACGGGACACCGGGGAGCTGTTTTTT. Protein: CATRSQGVWGQRDTGELFF.

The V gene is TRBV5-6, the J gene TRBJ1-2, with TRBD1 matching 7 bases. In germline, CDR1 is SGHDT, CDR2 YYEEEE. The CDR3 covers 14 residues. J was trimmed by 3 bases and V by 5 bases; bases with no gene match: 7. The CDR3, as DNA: TGTGCCAGCAGGCGCACAGGGACAGACTATGGCTACACCTTC. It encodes CASRRTGTDYGYTF.

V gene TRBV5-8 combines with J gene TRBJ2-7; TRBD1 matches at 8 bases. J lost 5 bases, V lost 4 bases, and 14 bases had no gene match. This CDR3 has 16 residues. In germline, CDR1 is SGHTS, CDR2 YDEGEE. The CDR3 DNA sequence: TGTGCCAGCAGCCATCCGGGACAGGTAATTCTAGACGAGCAGTACTTC. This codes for CASSHPGQVILDEQYF. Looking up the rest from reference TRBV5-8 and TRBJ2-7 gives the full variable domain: EAGVTQSPTHLIKTRGQQATLRCSPISGHTSVYWYQQALGLGLQFLLWYDEGEERNRGNFPPRFSGRQFPNYSSELNVNALELEDSALYLCASSHPGQVILDEQYFGPGTRLTVT.

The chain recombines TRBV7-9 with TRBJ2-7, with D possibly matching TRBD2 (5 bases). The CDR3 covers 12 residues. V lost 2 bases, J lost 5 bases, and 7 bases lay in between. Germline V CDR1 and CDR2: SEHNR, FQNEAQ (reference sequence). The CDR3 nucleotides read TGTGCCAGCAGCTTATCGGGGAACGAGCAGTACTTC. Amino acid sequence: CASSLSGNEQYF.

In DNA form, the CDR3 reads TGTGCCAGCAGTGAAGGAACTACCTATCAGCCCCAGCATTTT. This translates into CASSEGTTYQPQHF. The chain joins TRBV6-1 to TRBJ1-5; D unclear. The CDR3 has 14 residues. Per the germline V gene, CDR1 is MNHNS and CDR2 is SASEGT. V gave up 1 base and J gave up 5 bases, with 9 bases separating them.

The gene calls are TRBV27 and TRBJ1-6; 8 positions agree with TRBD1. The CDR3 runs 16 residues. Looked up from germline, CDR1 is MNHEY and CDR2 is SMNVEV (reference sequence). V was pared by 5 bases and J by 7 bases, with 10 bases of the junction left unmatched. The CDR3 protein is CASSRLQTGVNSPLHF. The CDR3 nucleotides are TGTGCCAGCAGTCGCCTCCAGACAGGGGTCAATTCACCCCTCCACTTT.

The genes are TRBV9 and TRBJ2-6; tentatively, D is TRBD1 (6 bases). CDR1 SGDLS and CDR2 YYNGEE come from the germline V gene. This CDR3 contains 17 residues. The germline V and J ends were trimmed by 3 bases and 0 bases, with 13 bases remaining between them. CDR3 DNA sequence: TGTGCCAGCAGCGCCGGGACACTGGTCTCTGGGGCCAACGTCCTGACTTTC. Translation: CASSAGTLVSGANVLTF. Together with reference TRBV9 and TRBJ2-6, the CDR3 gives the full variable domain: DSGVTQTPKHLITATGQRVTLRCSPRSGDLSVYWYQQSLDQGLQFLIQYYNGEERAKGNILERFSAQQFPDLHSELNLSSLELGDSALYFCASSAGTLVSGANVLTFGAGSRLTVL.

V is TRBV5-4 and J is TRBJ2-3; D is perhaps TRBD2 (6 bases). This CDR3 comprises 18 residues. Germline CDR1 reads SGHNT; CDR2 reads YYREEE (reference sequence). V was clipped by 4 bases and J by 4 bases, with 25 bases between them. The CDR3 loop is CASSAALNRDSGPDTQYF. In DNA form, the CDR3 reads TGTGCCAGCAGCGCCGCGCTTAACCGGGACTCCGGACCAGATACGCAGTATTTT.

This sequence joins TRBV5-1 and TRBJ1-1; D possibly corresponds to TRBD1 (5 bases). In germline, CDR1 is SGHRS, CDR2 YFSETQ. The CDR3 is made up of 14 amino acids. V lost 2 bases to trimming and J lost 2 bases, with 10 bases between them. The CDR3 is CASSLGWGNTEAFF. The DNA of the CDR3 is TGCGCCAGCAGCTTAGGTTGGGGCAACACTGAAGCTTTCTTT.

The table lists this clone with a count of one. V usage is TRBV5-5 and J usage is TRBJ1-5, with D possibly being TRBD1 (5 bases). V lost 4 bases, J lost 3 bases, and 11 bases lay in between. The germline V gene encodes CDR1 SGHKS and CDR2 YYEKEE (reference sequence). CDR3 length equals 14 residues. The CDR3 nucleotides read TGTGCCAGCAGCCTTGGACATTTCAATCAGCCCCAGCATTTT. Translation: CASSLGHFNQPQHF. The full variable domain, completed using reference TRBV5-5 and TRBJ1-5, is DAGVTQSPTHLIKTRGQQVTLRCSPISGHKSVSWYQQVLGQGPQFIFQYYEKEERGRGNFPDRFSARQFPNYSSELNVNALLLGDSALYLCASSLGHFNQPQHFGDGTRLSIL.

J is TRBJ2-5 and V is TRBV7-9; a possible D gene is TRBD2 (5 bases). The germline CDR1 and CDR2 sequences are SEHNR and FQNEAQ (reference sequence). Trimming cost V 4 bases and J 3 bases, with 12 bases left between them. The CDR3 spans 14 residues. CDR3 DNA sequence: TGTGCCAGCAGCTCAAGAACGGGAAAAGAGACCCAGTACTTC. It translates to CASSSRTGKETQYF.

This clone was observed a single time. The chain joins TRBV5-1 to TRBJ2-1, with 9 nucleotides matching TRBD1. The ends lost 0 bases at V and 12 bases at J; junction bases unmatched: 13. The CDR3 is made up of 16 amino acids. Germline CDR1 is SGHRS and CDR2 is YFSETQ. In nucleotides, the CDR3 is TGCGCCAGCAGCTTGGCCCCCGGGACAGGGTTAAACTCGCAGTTCTTC. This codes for CASSLAPGTGLNSQFF. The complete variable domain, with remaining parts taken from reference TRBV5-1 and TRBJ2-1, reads KAGVTQTPRYLIKTRGQQVTLSCSPISGHRSVSWYQQTPGQGLQFLFEYFSETQRNKGNFPGRFSGRQFSNSRSEMNVSTLELGDSALYLCASSLAPGTGLNSQFFGPGTRLTVL.

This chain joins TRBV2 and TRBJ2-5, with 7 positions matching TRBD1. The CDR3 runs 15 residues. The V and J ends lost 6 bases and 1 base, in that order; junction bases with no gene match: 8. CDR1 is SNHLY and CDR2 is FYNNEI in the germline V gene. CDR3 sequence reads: CASSFDRAPQETQYF. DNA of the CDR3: TGTGCCAGCAGCTTCGACAGGGCCCCCCAAGAGACCCAGTACTTC.

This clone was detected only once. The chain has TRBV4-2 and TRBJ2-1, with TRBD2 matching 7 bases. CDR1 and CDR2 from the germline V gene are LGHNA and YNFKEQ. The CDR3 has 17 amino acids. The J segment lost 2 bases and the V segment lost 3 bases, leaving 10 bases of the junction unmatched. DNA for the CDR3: TGTGCCAGCAGCCACCCCGGGGAGCGGGGCCCCTACAATGAGCAGTTCTTC. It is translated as CASSHPGERGPYNEQFF.

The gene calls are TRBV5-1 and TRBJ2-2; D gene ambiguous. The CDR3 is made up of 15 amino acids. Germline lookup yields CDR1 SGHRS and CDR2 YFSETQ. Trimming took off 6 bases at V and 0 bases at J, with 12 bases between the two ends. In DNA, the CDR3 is TGCGCCAGCAAAGTAGGCGGCGCGAACACCGGGGAGCTGTTTTTT. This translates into CASKVGGANTGELFF. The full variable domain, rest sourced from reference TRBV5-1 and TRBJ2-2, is KAGVTQTPRYLIKTRGQQVTLSCSPISGHRSVSWYQQTPGQGLQFLFEYFSETQRNKGNFPGRFSGRQFSNSRSEMNVSTLELGDSALYLCASKVGGANTGELFFGEGSRLTVL.

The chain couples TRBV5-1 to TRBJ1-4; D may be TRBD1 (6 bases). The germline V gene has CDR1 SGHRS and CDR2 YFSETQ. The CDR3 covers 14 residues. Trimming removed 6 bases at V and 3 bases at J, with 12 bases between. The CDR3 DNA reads TGCGCCAGCACTCCAGGACAGCCTAATGAAAAACTGTTTTTT. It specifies CASTPGQPNEKLFF.

DNA for the CDR3: TGCAGTGCTAGTTCTCCAGGGGGCGCGACCAATGAGCAGTTCTTC. This translates into CSASSPGGATNEQFF. The V gene is TRBV20-1, the J gene TRBJ2-1; TRBD1 agrees at 8 bases. This CDR3 has 15 residues. Germline CDR1 is DFQATT and CDR2 is SNEGSKA (reference sequence). With V trimmed by 3 bases and J by 6 bases, 10 bases remained unmatched.

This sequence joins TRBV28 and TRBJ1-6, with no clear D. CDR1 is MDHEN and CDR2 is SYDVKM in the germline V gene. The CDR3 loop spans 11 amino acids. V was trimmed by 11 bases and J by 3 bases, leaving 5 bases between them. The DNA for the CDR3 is TGTGCCTCGGGCTATAATTCACCCCTCCACTTT. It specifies CASGYNSPLHF.

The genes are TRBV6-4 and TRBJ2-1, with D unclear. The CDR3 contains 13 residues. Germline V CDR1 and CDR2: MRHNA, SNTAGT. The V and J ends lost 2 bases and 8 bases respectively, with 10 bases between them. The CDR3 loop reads CASSDQALDEQFF. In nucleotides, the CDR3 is TGTGCCAGCAGTGACCAGGCCCTGGATGAGCAGTTCTTC.